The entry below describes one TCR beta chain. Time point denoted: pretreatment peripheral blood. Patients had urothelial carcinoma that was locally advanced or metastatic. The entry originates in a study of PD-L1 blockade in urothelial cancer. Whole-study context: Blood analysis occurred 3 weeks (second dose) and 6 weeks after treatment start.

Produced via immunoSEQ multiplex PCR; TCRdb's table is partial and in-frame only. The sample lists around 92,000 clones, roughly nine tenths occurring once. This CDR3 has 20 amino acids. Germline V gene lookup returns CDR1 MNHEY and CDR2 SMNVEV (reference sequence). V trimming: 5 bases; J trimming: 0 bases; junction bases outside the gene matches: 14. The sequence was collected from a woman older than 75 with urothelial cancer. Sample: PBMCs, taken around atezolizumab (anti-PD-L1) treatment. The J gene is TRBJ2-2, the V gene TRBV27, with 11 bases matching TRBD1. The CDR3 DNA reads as TGTGCCAGCAGTCAAACCCGGGGGACAGGGGGATACGCGAACACCGGGGAGCTGTTTTTT. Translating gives CASSQTRGTGGYANTGELFF.